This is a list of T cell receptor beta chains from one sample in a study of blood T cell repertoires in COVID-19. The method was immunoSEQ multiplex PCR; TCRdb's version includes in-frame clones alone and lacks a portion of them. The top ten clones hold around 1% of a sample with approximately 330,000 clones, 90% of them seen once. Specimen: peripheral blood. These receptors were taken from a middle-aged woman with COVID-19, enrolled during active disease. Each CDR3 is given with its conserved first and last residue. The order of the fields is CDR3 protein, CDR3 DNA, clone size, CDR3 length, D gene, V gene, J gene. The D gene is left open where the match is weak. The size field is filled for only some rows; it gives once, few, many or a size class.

CDR3: CASSLRAGGPLHF; DNA: TGTGCCAGCAGCTTAAGGGCAGGGGGACCCCTCCACTTT; size: .; length: 13; D: TRBD1; V: TRBV7-3; J: TRBJ1-6
CDR3: CASSLSVETGASSSYEQYF; DNA: TGTGCCAGCAGTTTATCAGTAGAAACAGGGGCCTCGAGCTCCTACGAGCAGTACTTC; size: .; length: 19; D: TRBD1; V: TRBV27; J: TRBJ2-7
CDR3: CASSFDWRDLTDTQYF; DNA: TGTGCCAGCAGTTTCGATTGGCGGGACCTCACAGATACGCAGTATTTT; size: once; length: 16; D: .; V: TRBV28; J: TRBJ2-3
CDR3: CASSPLGLERETQYF; DNA: TGTGCCAGCAGCCCCCTGGGACTAGAGAGGGAGACCCAGTACTTC; size: .; length: 15; D: TRBD2; V: TRBV7-2; J: TRBJ2-5
CDR3: CASSVGGAGAQETQYF; DNA: TGTGCCAGCAGCGTAGGAGGAGCGGGGGCCCAAGAGACCCAGTACTTC; size: .; length: 16; D: TRBD2; V: TRBV9; J: TRBJ2-5
CDR3: CASRRQGGNSPLHF; DNA: TGTGCCAGCAGACGACAGGGCGGTAATTCACCCCTCCACTTT; size: .; length: 14; D: TRBD1; V: TRBV6-1; J: TRBJ1-6
CDR3: CASSHEPGGVNEQYF; DNA: TGTGCCAGCAGCCATGAACCAGGAGGGGTAAACGAGCAGTACTTC; size: .; length: 15; D: .; V: TRBV28; J: TRBJ2-7
CDR3: CASSEAFQGGGYFQYF; DNA: TGTGCCAGCAGTGAAGCGTTCCAGGGGGGCGGGTATTTCCAGTACTTC; size: .; length: 16; D: .; V: TRBV2; J: TRBJ2-5
CDR3: CASSVGTGAYNEQFF; DNA: TGTGCCAGCAGCGTGGGGACAGGGGCCTACAATGAGCAGTTCTTC; size: .; length: 15; D: TRBD1; V: TRBV9; J: TRBJ2-1
CDR3: CASSLLLILRERTTDTQYF; DNA: TGTGCCAGCAGCTTACTCCTGATCTTGCGGGAGAGGACCACAGATACGCAGTATTTT; size: .; length: 19; D: TRBD2; V: TRBV11-2; J: TRBJ2-3
CDR3: CASSYRDRVANEQFF; DNA: TGTGCCAGCAGCTACCGGGACAGGGTTGCCAATGAGCAGTTCTTC; size: .; length: 15; D: TRBD1; V: TRBV5-4; J: TRBJ2-1
CDR3: CATRLQGVSYEQYF; DNA: TGTGCCACCAGATTACAGGGGGTCTCCTACGAGCAGTACTTC; size: .; length: 14; D: TRBD1; V: TRBV6-6; J: TRBJ2-7
CDR3: CASSLSTYEQYF; DNA: TGTGCCAGCAGTCTTAGTACCTACGAGCAGTACTTC; size: .; length: 12; D: .; V: TRBV28; J: TRBJ2-7
CDR3: CASSVRTLLTNTEAFF; DNA: TGTGCCAGCAGTGTCCGGACTCTCCTCACCAACACTGAAGCTTTCTTT; size: once; length: 16; D: .; V: TRBV2; J: TRBJ1-1
CDR3: CATEGLLNTEAFF; DNA: TGTGCCACTGAGGGACTGCTGAACACTGAAGCTTTCTTT; size: .; length: 13; D: .; V: TRBV10-3; J: TRBJ1-1
CDR3: CASADRVHTIYF; DNA: TGTGCCAGCGCGGACAGGGTACACACCATATATTTT; size: .; length: 12; D: TRBD1; V: TRBV2; J: TRBJ1-3
CDR3: CASSNQGASGYTF; DNA: TGTGCCAGCAGTAATCAGGGGGCGAGTGGCTACACCTTC; size: .; length: 13; D: TRBD1; V: TRBV2; J: TRBJ1-2